This T cell receptor beta chain originates from a study of OX40 agonist ivuxolimab in advanced cancers. With regard to the full study: The costimulatory receptor OX40 (CD134) was targeted by ivuxolimab, a fully human IgG2 agonistic monoclonal antibody. Intravenous ivuxolimab was administered to patients every 2 weeks at six dose levels: 0.01, 0.1, 0.3, 1.5, 3 and 10 mg/kg. Of the approximately 50 dose-escalation patients, hepatocellular carcinoma was present in about 20, melanoma in roughly 15, renal cell carcinoma in 9 and head and neck cancer in 9. A male proportion of about 79% and a mean age of approximately 60 years, ranging from roughly 23 to 79, were recorded for the dose-escalation cohort. Patients were allowed to have had prior anti-PD-1, anti-PD-L1 or anti-CTLA-4 therapy, and around 43% of the dose-escalation patients had been treated with checkpoint inhibitors. Partial responses were achieved by three dose-escalation patients, of whom one had hepatocellular carcinoma and two had cutaneous melanoma. The point of sequencing TCRbeta in the periphery was to test whether ivuxolimab changed TCR sequence diversity and drove clonal T-cell expansion. The monotherapy dose-escalation portion (N ≈ 50 patients) of the phase I ivuxolimab trial is reported in the paper.

Spanning cysteine to phenylalanine, the CDR3 consists of 16 amino acids. The sequence is cut down to CDR3 DNA, 48 bases in frame from base 1. For CDR1 and CDR2, the germline V gene (reference sequence) lists PRHDT and FYEKMQ. The junction shows trimming of 1 base on V and 1 base on J, plus 12 bases between the germline ends. In regard to this clone: The antigen it recognizes is unknown. No quality values exist for individual bases; no much larger clone is one base distant.

The trial excluded patients who had a history of autoimmune disease or who were on systemic immunosuppression. Peripheral blood for TCR sequencing was collected from all dose cohorts at baseline, on cycle 4 day 1, and on cycle 7 day 1. Samples came from an open-label, multicenter, first-in-human phase I dose-escalation trial of ivuxolimab. Adults with locally advanced or metastatic melanoma, renal cell carcinoma, hepatocellular carcinoma or head and neck squamous cell carcinoma were enrolled in the trial. Before TCR sequencing, CD4+ T cells and CD8+ T cells from peripheral blood were sorted into separate populations. Study-wide findings and limitations: In the 0.1-3.0 mg/kg groups, partial responders were among the patients with the lowest normalized peripheral clonal expansion, particularly in CD8+ T cells. After ivuxolimab, expanded clones were on average more numerous among CD8+ T cells than among CD4+ T cells. At doses of 0.1 to 3.0 mg/kg, clonal expansion of both CD4+ and CD8+ T cells in blood was seen between baseline and week 6. Low levels of normalized T-cell clonal expansion were also seen in some patients who did not respond. The antigen specificity of the clonally expanded peripheral T cells was not determined.

Genomic DNA was extracted from sorted cells for sequencing of the TCRbeta CDR3 region. The immunoSEQ Assay was used to sequence the TCRbeta CDR3 regions. TCRdb took over this immuneACCESS table, retaining in-frame rearrangements with V and J assigned. Such tables are incomplete; in checked studies, under half of the missing clones stem from an unresolved V gene, and the remainder is unexplained. For this sample the table gives approximately 26,000 clones, of which 75% to 90% were detected only once. The ten largest clonotypes hold 30% to 35% of the sample. The sequence derives from an adult with an advanced solid tumor such as melanoma, head and neck, liver or kidney cancer. This chain is built from TRBV13 and TRBJ2-3; the D gene assignment is perhaps TRBD1 or TRBD2, with each matching 5 bases. Specimen: CD4+ or CD8+ T cells sorted from blood, collected in a trial of the OX40 agonist ivuxolimab. The DNA sequence is given as TGTGCCAGCAGCTTAGCCCCGGGGCCAGGCACAGATACGCAGTATTTT. Its protein product is CASSLAPGPGTDTQYF.